This T cell receptor (beta chain) was sequenced during a study of shared clonotypes between healthy human individuals. Study-level background: Used for every donor were three CD4 naive, three CD4 memory, two CD8 naive and one CD8 memory plate. Study-wide results and caveats: Clonotype sharing among donors likely depends on sequencing depth.

Details on this clone: Its antigen is unidentified. The sample contains more than one DNA sequence encoding this CDR3.

Here immunoSEQ multiplex PCR was the method, and the copy in TCRdb shows in-frame clones only, minus some. The sample comprises 1.6 million or so clones, 97% to 99% of which are singletons, and roughly 0.35% rests with the top ten. Unmatched junction bases numbered 3, after V lost 4 bases and J lost 4 bases. CDR1 is SQVTM, CDR2 ANQGSEA, per germline. The CDR3 extends over 13 amino acids. Sequencing used naive CD4+ T cells sorted from blood. The subset is: CD45RA+ positively selected. The chain has TRBV29-1 and TRBJ2-5; 10 bases map to TRBD1. This receptor was obtained from a man aged 25 to 40 in good health. The CDR3 nucleotides read TGCAGCGTTGGACAGGGGGCCAGAGAGACCCAGTACTTC. Its protein is CSVGQGARETQYF.